This T cell receptor (beta chain) is drawn from a study of a mutant IDH1 vaccine in newly diagnosed glioma. Study summary: Initiation of the vaccine course occurred 4-6 weeks after radiotherapy alone, or alongside temozolomide cycles. Previous treatment comprised radiotherapy, temozolomide, or both, mostly both. In the visit schedule, V12 fell in week 35, while V13 fell in week 47.

The data were produced by immunoSEQ multiplex PCR, yet TCRdb's version contains in-frame clones alone and is incomplete. The repertoire holds 42,000 or so clones, with 75% to 85% as singletons. A note on this clone: No antigen is known for it.

The CDR3 contains 15 residues. CDR1 LGHNA and CDR2 YSLEER come from the germline V gene. V lost 0 bases and J lost 0, with 8 bases in between. The time point is: week 35, safety follow-up. Doses consisted of 300 ug of mutant IDH1 20-mer peptide each, paired with topical imiquimod. In weeks 1, 3, 5, 7, 11, 15, 19 and 23, patients were immunized, eight times in all. The chain uses TRBV4-3 and TRBJ1-1; D is unclear. Sequencing was performed on PBMCs, taken from a glioma patient whose treatment included an IDH1 peptide vaccine. The sequence was obtained from a woman aged 50 to 60 with glioma. The CDR3 reads CASSQEGLLNTEAFF. The CDR3 region has the DNA TGCGCCAGCAGCCAAGAAGGGCTGCTGAACACTGAAGCTTTCTTT.